This T cell receptor beta chain is drawn from a study of blood T cell repertoires in COVID-19 (dated by TCRdb to 2018 to 2021). A note on the overall study: Samples covering the acute and convalescent phases of COVID-19 were provided by collaborators in the United States, Italy and Spain. The material from the prospective study consisted of cDNA or gDNA derived from T cells, B-cell-depleted T cells, or PBMCs. The dataset comprised deeply sampled blood TCRbeta repertoires from subjects exposed to, actively infected with, or recovered from COVID-19. The repertoires were released in a freely available public database intended as a resource for research on the immune response to SARS-CoV-2. The samples were drawn from the first 160 participants of the ongoing ImmuneRACE study and from 1,200 or so subjects provided by 6 global collaborators. The sample metadata nearly always contained a de-identified subject ID, COVID-19 status, age in years and sex. HLA class I and class II types, where available, came from metadata supplied by the sample provider rather than from assay-based typing.

Results and caveats for the whole study, not just this receptor: The quantity of clinical and demographic metadata differed by source and by participant and was supplied without curation.

TCRbeta CDR3 regions were amplified from genomic DNA using the immunoSEQ Assay, a bias-controlled multiplex PCR. Regarding the original processing steps: The number of nucleated cells in each sample was estimated from the amplification of reference gene primers within the assay. To quantify the absolute abundance of each unique TCRbeta CDR3 rearrangement, sequence reads were collapsed and filtered. For each sample, productive Simpson clonality was calculated as the square root of Simpson's diversity index over productive rearrangements. The clones in this table, taken by TCRdb from immuneACCESS, are in-frame only. Not every clone is retained; where verified, under half of the shortfall comes from an unresolved V gene, and the cause of the rest is unknown. D and trimming were read from the DNA, whereas the V and J calls and clone size are those reported in that table. Here the sample has about 190,000 clones; 70% to 90% occur a single time. The ten largest clones represent roughly 2.2% of the sample.

About this clone itself: The antigen this receptor binds is unknown. No base qualities exist here, and no much larger clone lies one base off it.

Collaborating institutions collected whole blood in K2EDTA tubes following their own protocols. For TCRbeta analysis, collaborators shipped samples as frozen whole blood, isolated PBMCs, or DNA extracted from either of those sample types. Material for sequencing was peripheral blood. This TCR was sampled from a man between 65 and 80 years old with active or convalescent COVID-19.

In nucleotides, the sequence is TGTGCCAGCAGTCTTAAGGGGGTTACGAACACTGAAGCTTTCTTT. This codes for CASSLKGVTNTEAFF. Recombination linked TRBV27 to TRBJ1-1; TRBD1 is perhaps the D gene, given 6 matching bases. Trimming removed 5 bases from V and 1 base from J, leaving 14 bases between the germline ends. The germline V gene (reference sequence) provides CDR1 MNHEY and CDR2 SMNVEV. There are 15 amino acids in the CDR3, from cysteine to phenylalanine inclusive. Only CDR3 DNA is held: 45 bases, read in frame from base 1.